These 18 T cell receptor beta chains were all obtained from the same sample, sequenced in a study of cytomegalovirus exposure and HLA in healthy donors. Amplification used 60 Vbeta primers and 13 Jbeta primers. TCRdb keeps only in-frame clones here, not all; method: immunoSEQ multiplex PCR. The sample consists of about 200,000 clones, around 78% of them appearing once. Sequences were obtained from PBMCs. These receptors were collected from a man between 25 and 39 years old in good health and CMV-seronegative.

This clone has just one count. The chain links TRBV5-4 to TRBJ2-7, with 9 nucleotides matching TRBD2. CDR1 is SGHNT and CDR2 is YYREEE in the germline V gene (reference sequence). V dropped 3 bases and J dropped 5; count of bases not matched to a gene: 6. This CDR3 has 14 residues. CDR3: CASSSAGGPHEQYF. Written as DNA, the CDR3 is TGTGCCAGCAGCTCGGCGGGAGGGCCCCACGAGCAGTACTTC.

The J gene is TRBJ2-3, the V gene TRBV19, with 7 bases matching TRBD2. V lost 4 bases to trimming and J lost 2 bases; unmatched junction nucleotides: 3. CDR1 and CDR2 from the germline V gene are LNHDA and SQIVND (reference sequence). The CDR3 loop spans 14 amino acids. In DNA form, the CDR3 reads TGTGCCAGTAGTACGACTAGCCCCACAGATACGCAGTATTTT. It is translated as CASSTTSPTDTQYF. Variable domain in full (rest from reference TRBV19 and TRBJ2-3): DGGITQSPKYLFRKEGQNVTLSCEQNLNHDAMYWYRQDPGQGLRLIYYSQIVNDFQKGDIAEGYSVSREKKESFPLTVTSAQKNPTAFYLCASSTTSPTDTQYFGPGTRLTVL.

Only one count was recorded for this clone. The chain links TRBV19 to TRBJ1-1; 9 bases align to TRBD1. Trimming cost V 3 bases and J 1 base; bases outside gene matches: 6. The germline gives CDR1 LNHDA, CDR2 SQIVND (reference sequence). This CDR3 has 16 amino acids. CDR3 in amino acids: CASSIDRDRANTEAFF. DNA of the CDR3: TGTGCCAGTAGTATCGACCGGGACAGGGCGAACACTGAAGCTTTCTTT. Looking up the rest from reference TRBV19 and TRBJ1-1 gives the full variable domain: DGGITQSPKYLFRKEGQNVTLSCEQNLNHDAMYWYRQDPGQGLRLIYYSQIVNDFQKGDIAEGYSVSREKKESFPLTVTSAQKNPTAFYLCASSIDRDRANTEAFFGQGTRLTVV.

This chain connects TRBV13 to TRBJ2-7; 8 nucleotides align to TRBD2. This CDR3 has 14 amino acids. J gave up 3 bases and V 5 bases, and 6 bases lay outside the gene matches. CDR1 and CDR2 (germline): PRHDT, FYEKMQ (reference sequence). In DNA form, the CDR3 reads TGTGCCAGCAGCCCGGCAGCGGGAGTCTACGAGCAGTACTTC. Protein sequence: CASSPAAGVYEQYF.

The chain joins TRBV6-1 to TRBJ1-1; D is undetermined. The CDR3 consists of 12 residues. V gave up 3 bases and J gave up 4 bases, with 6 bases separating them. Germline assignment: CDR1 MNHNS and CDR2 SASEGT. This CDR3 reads CASSERATEAFF. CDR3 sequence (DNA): TGTGCCAGCAGTGAGAGAGCCACTGAAGCTTTCTTT.

The CDR3 here is CASRGQGGKSSYEQYF. The CDR3 DNA is TGTGCCAGCAGAGGTCAGGGGGGCAAGTCATCCTACGAGCAGTACTTC. The chain combines TRBV27 with TRBJ2-5; D is possibly TRBD1 (7 bases). The end of the DNA aligns better with TRBJ2-7, so the J call may be wrong. The length of the CDR3 is 16 residues. CDR1 is MNHEY, CDR2 SMNVEV, per germline (reference sequence).

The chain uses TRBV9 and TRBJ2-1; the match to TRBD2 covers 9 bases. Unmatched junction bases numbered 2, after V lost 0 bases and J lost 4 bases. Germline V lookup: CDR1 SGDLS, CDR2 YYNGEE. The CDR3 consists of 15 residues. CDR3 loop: CASSVETSGYNEQFF. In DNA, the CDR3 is TGTGCCAGCAGCGTAGAAACTAGCGGGTACAATGAGCAGTTCTTC.

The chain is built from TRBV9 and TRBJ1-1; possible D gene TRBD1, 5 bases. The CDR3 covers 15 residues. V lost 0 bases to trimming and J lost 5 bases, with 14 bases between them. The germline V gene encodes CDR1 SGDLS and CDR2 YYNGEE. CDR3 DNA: TGTGCCAGCAGCGTAGTGGGTGGGGGGACGACTGAAGCTTTCTTT. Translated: CASSVVGGGTTEAFF. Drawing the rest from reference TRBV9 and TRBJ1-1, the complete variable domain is DSGVTQTPKHLITATGQRVTLRCSPRSGDLSVYWYQQSLDQGLQFLIQYYNGEERAKGNILERFSAQQFPDLHSELNLSSLELGDSALYFCASSVVGGGTTEAFFGQGTRLTVV.

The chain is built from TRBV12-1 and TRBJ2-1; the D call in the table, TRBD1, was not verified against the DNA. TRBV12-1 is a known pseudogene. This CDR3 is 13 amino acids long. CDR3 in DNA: TGTGCCAGCAGAACATCCATGTACAATGAGCAGTTCTTC. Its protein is CASRTSMYNEQFF.

The CDR3 DNA is TGCGCCAGCAGTCAGGGGGGCGGTTACAATGAGCAGTTCTTC. The encoded protein is CASSQGGGYNEQFF. V is TRBV10-1 and J is TRBJ2-1; D is perhaps TRBD1 (7 bases). CDR3 length: 14 residues. The V gene lost 5 bases and the J gene lost 4 bases, with 12 bases spanning the gap. In germline, CDR1 is WNHNN, CDR2 SYGVQD (reference sequence).

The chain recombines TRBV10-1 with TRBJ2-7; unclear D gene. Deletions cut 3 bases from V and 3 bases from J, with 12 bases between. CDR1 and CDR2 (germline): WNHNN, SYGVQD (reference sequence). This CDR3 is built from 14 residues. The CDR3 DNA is TGCGCCAGCAGTGAAGGCCTCCCGGGCTACGAGCAGTACTTC. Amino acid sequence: CASSEGLPGYEQYF.

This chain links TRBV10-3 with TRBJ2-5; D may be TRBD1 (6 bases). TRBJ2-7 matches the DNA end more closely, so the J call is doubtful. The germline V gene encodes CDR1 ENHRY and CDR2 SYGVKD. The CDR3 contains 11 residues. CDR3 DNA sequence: TGTGCCAGCCGGCAGGGGTACGAGCAGTACTTC. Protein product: CASRQGYEQYF.

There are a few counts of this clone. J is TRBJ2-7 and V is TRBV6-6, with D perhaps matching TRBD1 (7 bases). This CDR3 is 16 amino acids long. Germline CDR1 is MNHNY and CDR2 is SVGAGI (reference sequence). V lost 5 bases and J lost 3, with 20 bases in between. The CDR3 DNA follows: TGTGCCAGCAGTACCCTCGGAGCAGGGGGGAGCTACGAGCAGTACTTC. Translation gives CASSTLGAGGSYEQYF.

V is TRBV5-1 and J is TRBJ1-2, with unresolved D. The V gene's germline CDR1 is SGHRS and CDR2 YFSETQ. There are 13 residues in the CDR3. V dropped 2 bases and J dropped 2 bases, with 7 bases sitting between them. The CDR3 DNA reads TGCGCCAGCAGCTTACAACAGAACTATGGCTACACCTTC. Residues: CASSLQQNYGYTF. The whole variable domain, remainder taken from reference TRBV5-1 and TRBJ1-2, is KAGVTQTPRYLIKTRGQQVTLSCSPISGHRSVSWYQQTPGQGLQFLFEYFSETQRNKGNFPGRFSGRQFSNSRSEMNVSTLELGDSALYLCASSLQQNYGYTFGSGTRLTVV.

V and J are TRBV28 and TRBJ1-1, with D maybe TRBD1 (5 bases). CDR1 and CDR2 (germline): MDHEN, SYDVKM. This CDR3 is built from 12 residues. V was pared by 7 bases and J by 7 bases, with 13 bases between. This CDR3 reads CASKGRVIEAFF. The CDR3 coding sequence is TGTGCCAGCAAAGGCAGGGTAATTGAAGCTTTCTTT.

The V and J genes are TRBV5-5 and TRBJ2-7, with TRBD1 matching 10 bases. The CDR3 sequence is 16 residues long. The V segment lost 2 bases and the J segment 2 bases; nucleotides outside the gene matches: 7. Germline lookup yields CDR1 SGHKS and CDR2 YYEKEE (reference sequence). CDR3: CASSLHSGTGAYEQYF. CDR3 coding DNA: TGTGCCAGCAGCTTACATTCCGGGACAGGGGCCTACGAGCAGTACTTC.

The CDR3 DNA reads as TGTGCCAGCAGCTTTTTTGTAGGGGCGGGAGTGAGCACAGATACGCAGTATTTT. It codes for CASSFFVGAGVSTDTQYF. The chain recombines TRBV7-9 with TRBJ2-3, with TRBD2 matching over 7 bases. The CDR3 extends over 18 amino acids. The germline V gene encodes CDR1 SEHNR and CDR2 FQNEAQ (reference sequence). J lost 0 bases, V lost 3 bases, and 12 bases had no gene match.

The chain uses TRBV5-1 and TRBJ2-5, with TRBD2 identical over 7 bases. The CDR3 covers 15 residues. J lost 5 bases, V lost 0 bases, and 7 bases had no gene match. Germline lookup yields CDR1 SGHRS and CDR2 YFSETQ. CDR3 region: CASSLEGRAVETQYF. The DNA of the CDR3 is TGCGCCAGCAGCTTGGAGGGGAGGGCCGTTGAGACCCAGTACTTC.